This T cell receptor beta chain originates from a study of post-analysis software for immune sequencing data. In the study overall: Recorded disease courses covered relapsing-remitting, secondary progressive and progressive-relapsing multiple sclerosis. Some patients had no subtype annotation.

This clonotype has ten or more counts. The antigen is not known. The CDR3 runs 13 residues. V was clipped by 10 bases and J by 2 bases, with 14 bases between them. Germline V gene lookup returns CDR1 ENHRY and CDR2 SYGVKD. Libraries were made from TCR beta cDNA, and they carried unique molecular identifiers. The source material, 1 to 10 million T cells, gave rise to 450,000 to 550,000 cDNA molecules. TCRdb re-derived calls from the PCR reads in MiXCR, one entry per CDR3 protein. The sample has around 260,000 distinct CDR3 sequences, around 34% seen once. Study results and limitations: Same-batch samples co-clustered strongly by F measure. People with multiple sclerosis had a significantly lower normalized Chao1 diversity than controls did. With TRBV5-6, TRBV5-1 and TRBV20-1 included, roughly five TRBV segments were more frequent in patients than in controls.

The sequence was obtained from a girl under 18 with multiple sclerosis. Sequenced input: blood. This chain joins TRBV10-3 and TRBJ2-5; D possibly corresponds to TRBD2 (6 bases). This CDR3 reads CASAGTQQETQYF. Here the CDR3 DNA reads TGTGCCAGCGCCGGGACTCAACAAGAGACCCAGTACTTC.